Below are 16 T cell receptor beta chains sequenced from a single sample in a study of T-cell memory formation after mild COVID-19. TCRdb ran MiXCR on the 5' RACE reads and lists one entry per CDR3 protein. This sample has tens of thousands of distinct CDR3 sequences; approximately 13% occur once, and the top ten carry roughly a quarter. Sequencing input: PBMCs or a T cell subset sorted from them (not recorded which). The origin of the receptors is an adult woman who had mild COVID-19 (a few samples of this study predate the infection). Cell type and time point are not known.

V gene TRBV11-1 combines with J gene TRBJ2-2; 7 bases are shared with TRBD2. This CDR3 comprises 13 residues. Germline V gene lookup returns CDR1 SGHAT and CDR2 FQDESV (reference sequence). V dropped 6 bases and J dropped 7; count of bases not matched to a gene: 5. CDR3 nucleotides: TGTGCCAGCAGACCCAGCGGGGTCGGGGAGCTGTTTTTT. Translation gives CASRPSGVGELFF. Looking up the rest from reference TRBV11-1 and TRBJ2-2 gives the full variable domain: EAEVAQSPRYKITEKSQAVAFWCDPISGHATLYWYRQILGQGPELLVQFQDESVVDDSQLPKDRFSAERLKGVDSTLKIQPAELGDSAMYLCASRPSGVGELFFGEGSRLTVL.

The chain has TRBV20-1 and TRBJ2-1, with D possibly being TRBD1 or TRBD2 (6 bases each). Germline CDR1 reads DFQATT; CDR2 reads SNEGSKA (reference sequence). The CDR3 contains 18 residues. V was clipped by 0 bases and J by 4 bases, with 22 bases between them. The CDR3 loop reads CSARDGTGAIDAYNEQFF. The CDR3 DNA follows: TGCAGTGCTAGAGATGGGACGGGGGCGATAGATGCATACAATGAGCAGTTCTTC.

The chain is built from TRBV7-9 and TRBJ2-2; the D is unclear. The CDR3 has 13 amino acids. Trimming shortened V by 5 bases and J by 6 bases, and 10 bases separated the two germline ends. Germline CDR1 SEHNR, CDR2 FQNEAQ (reference sequence). In DNA, the CDR3 is TGTGCCAGCAGCCAAGATTTGGCCGGGGAGCTGTTTTTT. It codes for CASSQDLAGELFF.

This clonotype was observed a few times. The V call is TRBV4-1, the J call TRBJ2-3; perhaps TRBD2 as D (6 bases). This CDR3 contains 15 residues. Germline V gene data show CDR1 as MGHRA and CDR2 as YSYEKL. V lost 4 bases and J lost 1, with 12 bases in between. The CDR3 spells CASSPSSARTDTQYF. CDR3 bases: TGCGCCAGCAGCCCATCTAGCGCGCGCACAGATACGCAGTATTTT.

This clonotype was counted at least ten times. The chain joins TRBV12-3 or TRBV12-4 to TRBJ2-7, with 8 bases lining up with TRBD1. The V segment lost 2 bases and the J segment 6 bases; nucleotides outside the gene matches: 6. The CDR3 is 14 amino acids. The CDR3 reads CASSLTDRGPEQYF. The DNA for the CDR3 is TGTGCCAGCAGTTTAACTGACAGGGGACCCGAGCAGTACTTC.

This clonotype was counted ten times or more. The J gene is TRBJ1-1, the V gene TRBV6-5; no reliable D call. V was trimmed by 3 bases and J by 0 bases, leaving 5 bases between them. Germline CDR1 MNHEY, CDR2 SVGAGI. This CDR3 contains 13 residues. Here the CDR3 DNA reads TGTGCCAGCAGTTATGAGCTGAACACTGAAGCTTTCTTT. As protein: CASSYELNTEAFF.

The chain combines TRBV7-8 with TRBJ2-7; TRBD1 aligns across 8 bases. J lost 4 bases, V lost 6 bases, and 14 bases had no gene match. Germline V gives CDR1 SGHVS, CDR2 FQNEAQ. The CDR3 extends over 16 amino acids. This chain's CDR3 is CASRPQGAFPIYEQYF. The CDR3 coding sequence is TGTGCCAGCAGACCGCAGGGGGCGTTCCCCATTTACGAGCAGTACTTC.

The V and J genes are TRBV25-1 and TRBJ1-1, with D perhaps TRBD1 (5 bases). The CDR3 extends over 14 amino acids. From germline, CDR1 is MGHDK and CDR2 SYGVNS. V was shortened by 3 bases and J by 8 bases, with 16 bases between the two germline ends. This chain's CDR3 is CASSEPLATAEAFF. CDR3 bases: TGTGCCAGCAGTGAGCCCTTAGCGACAGCAGAAGCTTTCTTT. Full variable domain (outside the CDR3, taken from reference TRBV25-1 and TRBJ1-1): EADIYQTPRYLVIGTGKKITLECSQTMGHDKMYWYQQDPGMELHLIHYSYGVNSTEKGDLSSESTVSRIRTEHFPLTLESARPSHTSQYLCASSEPLATAEAFFGQGTRLTVV.

This clonotype came up a few times. The chain joins TRBV7-9 to TRBJ2-7; the D gene is possibly TRBD1 (6 bases). Trimming left V 4 bases short and J 0 bases short, with 13 bases between. There are 15 residues in the CDR3. CDR1 and CDR2 from the germline V gene are SEHNR and FQNEAQ (reference sequence). The CDR3 DNA reads as TGTGCCAGCAGCTCCCCTTGGGACATCTCCTACGAGCAGTACTTC. This gives the protein CASSSPWDISYEQYF.

The V call is TRBV11-2, the J call TRBJ2-7; D perhaps matches TRBD1 (5 bases). CDR1 SGHAT and CDR2 FQNNGV come from the germline V gene. Trimming pared 3 bases from V and 5 bases from J, leaving 8 bases between. The CDR3 is 12 amino acids. In DNA form, the CDR3 reads TGTGCCAGCAGCTTTGGGGCCGACGAGCAGTACTTC. Its translation is CASSFGADEQYF.

The V gene is TRBV4-2, the J gene TRBJ2-7; D not resolved. V lost 2 bases to trimming and J lost 2 bases, with 7 bases between them. Germline CDR1 reads LGHNA; CDR2 reads YNFKEQ. The CDR3 runs to 13 residues. The CDR3 sequence: CASSQFRAYEQYF. The CDR3 DNA sequence: TGTGCCAGCAGCCAATTTAGGGCCTACGAGCAGTACTTC.

In this sample, this clonotype turned up a few times. The chain joins TRBV2 to TRBJ2-7; TRBD1 matches 8 bases. Germline loops: CDR1 SNHLY, CDR2 FYNNEI. The CDR3 contains 15 residues. The V segment lost 3 bases and the J segment 5 bases; nucleotides outside the gene matches: 9. CDR3 DNA sequence: TGTGCCAGCAGTGATTTCAGGGGGCTCATGAACGAGCAGTACTTC. It is translated as CASSDFRGLMNEQYF.

The rearrangement joins TRBV9 to TRBJ2-2; D ambiguous. Germline V gene sequence: CDR1 SGDLS, CDR2 YYNGEE. V was trimmed by 5 bases and J by 3 bases, leaving 8 bases between them. The CDR3 is 13 amino acids. The CDR3 DNA follows: TGTGCCAGCAGATACGATGACACCGGGGAGCTGTTTTTT. This translates into CASRYDDTGELFF.

The rearrangement uses TRBV4-1 and TRBJ2-1, with 7 bases aligning to TRBD1. Trimming removed 1 base from V and 9 bases from J; junction bases left unmatched: 9. Germline-derived CDR1 and CDR2 are MGHRA and YSYEKL. There are 15 residues in the CDR3. CDR3: CASSQGYRGRGEQFF. The DNA of the CDR3 is TGCGCCAGCAGCCAAGGCTACAGGGGTAGAGGTGAGCAGTTCTTC.

This chain uses TRBV5-5 with TRBJ1-5; no firm D call. The CDR3 length is 14 residues. V was shortened by 4 bases and J by 3 bases, with 11 bases between the two germline ends. Germline V gene data show CDR1 as SGHKS and CDR2 as YYEKEE (reference sequence). Written as DNA, the CDR3 is TGTGCCAGCAGCGCCGGTCCGGACAATCAGCCCCAGCATTTT. This codes for CASSAGPDNQPQHF.

The V and J genes are TRBV14 and TRBJ2-7; D is tentatively TRBD1 or TRBD2 (5 bases each). The CDR3 consists of 19 residues. Germline lookup yields CDR1 SGHDN and CDR2 FVKESK. V was clipped by 3 bases and J by 0 bases, with 24 bases between them. The CDR3 region is CASSHPYPFGTPDSYEQYF. As DNA, the CDR3 is TGTGCCAGCAGCCATCCTTACCCCTTTGGGACGCCGGACTCCTACGAGCAGTACTTC.